The clone carrying this T cell receptor beta chain was recorded many times. CDR1 is SGHTA, CDR2 FQGNSA, per germline. Unmatched junction bases numbered 3, after V lost 2 bases and J lost 0 bases. The CDR3 is 17 amino acids. This specimen belongs to a study of metastatic and nonmetastatic thyroid tumors. Background on the study: Where malignant and benign thyroid patients were concerned, repertoires were compared across blood and tumor or nodule tissue.

In the source study's methods: The distant-metastasis classifier for papillary thyroid cancer was built from CDR3 differences across clinicopathological groups. TCRdb recomputed clones from the PCR reads via MiXCR. Here the V and J calls rest on TCRdb's processing, not on the authors' analysis. The table lists 19,000 or so clones, approximately 32% of them singletons. Until they underwent thyroid surgery, no patient had received any treatment. This TCR was sampled from a female donor with papillary thyroid cancer or a benign thyroid nodule (not recorded which). Some clones in this sample may be carry-over from other donors' samples. The chain has TRBV7-2 and TRBJ2-6, with 8 bases identical to TRBD2. Material for sequencing was adjacent normal tissue. CDR3 bases: TGTGCCAGCAGCTTAACGGGGGGGATCTCTGGGGCCAACGTCCTGACTTTC. Residues: CASSLTGGISGANVLTF.